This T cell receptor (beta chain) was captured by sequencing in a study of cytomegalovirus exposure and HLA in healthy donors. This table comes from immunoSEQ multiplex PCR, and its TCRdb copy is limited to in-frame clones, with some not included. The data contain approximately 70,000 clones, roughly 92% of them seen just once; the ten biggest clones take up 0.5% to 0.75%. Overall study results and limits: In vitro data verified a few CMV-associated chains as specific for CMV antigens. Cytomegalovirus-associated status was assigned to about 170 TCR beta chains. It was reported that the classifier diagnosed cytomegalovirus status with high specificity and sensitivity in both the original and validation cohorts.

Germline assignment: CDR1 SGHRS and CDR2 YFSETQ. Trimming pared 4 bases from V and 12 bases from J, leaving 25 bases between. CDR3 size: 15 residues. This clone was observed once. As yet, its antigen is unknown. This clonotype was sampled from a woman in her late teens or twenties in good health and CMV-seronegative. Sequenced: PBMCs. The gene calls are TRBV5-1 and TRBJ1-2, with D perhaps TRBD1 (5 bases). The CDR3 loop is CASSHDDGNRTPDTF. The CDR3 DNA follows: TGCGCCAGCAGCCATGATGACGGCAACAGGACCCCTGACACCTTC.